This is a list of T cell receptor beta chains from one sample in a study of T-cell memory formation after mild COVID-19. TCRdb re-analysed the 5' RACE reads in MiXCR, keeping a single row per CDR3 protein. The table records roughly 610,000 distinct CDR3 sequences, around a sixth of them present only once. Sequenced material: PBMCs or a T cell subset sorted from them (not recorded which). These receptors all stem from an adult woman who had mild COVID-19 (a few samples of this study predate the infection). Cell type and time point are not known. Both conserved end residues are part of each CDR3. The D gene is left open where the match is weak. Only some rows state a clone size, as once, few, many or a class for expanded clones.

d_call cdr3_length clone_size j_call v_call cdr3_aa cdr3_nt
. 15 few TRBJ2-1 TRBV20-1 CSARSSGGWRDEQFF TGCAGTGCTAGGAGTTCGGGCGGGTGGAGGGATGAGCAGTTCTTC
TRBD2 16 few TRBJ2-1 TRBV29-1 CSVEDRTSGRNNEQFF TGCAGCGTTGAAGATCGAACTAGCGGGAGGAACAATGAGCAGTTCTTC
. 12 few TRBJ2-3 TRBV7-9 CASSDNTDTQYF TGTGCCAGCAGCGATAACACAGATACGCAGTATTTT
. 15 many TRBJ2-5 TRBV7-9 CASSLARSVAETQYF TGTGCCAGCAGCTTAGCGCGGTCGGTAGCGGAGACCCAGTACTTC
TRBD2 14 . TRBJ2-3 TRBV15 CATGASGGTTTQYF TGTGCCACCGGGGCTAGCGGGGGCACTACTACGCAGTATTTT
. 15 . TRBJ1-5 TRBV15 CATSRDQNGNQPQHF TGTGCCACCAGCAGAGATCAGAATGGCAATCAGCCCCAGCATTTT
. 15 few TRBJ2-7 TRBV15 CATSRGYDISYEQYF TGTGCCACCAGCAGAGGATACGACATCTCCTACGAGCAGTACTTC
TRBD1 15 . TRBJ2-4 TRBV27 CASRVPGTGKNIQYF TGTGCCAGCAGAGTCCCGGGGACAGGAAAAAACATTCAGTACTTC
. 15 . TRBJ2-1 TRBV21-1 CASNARDRDFNEQFF TGTGCCAGCAACGCCCGGGACAGGGATTTTAATGAGCAGTTCTTC
TRBD2 16 many TRBJ2-7 TRBV7-6 CASKREPIEGAYEQYF TGTGCCAGCAAGCGGGAACCGATTGAAGGGGCTTACGAGCAGTACTTC